This T cell receptor (beta chain) was sequenced in a study of beta chain features in type 1 diabetes. What was sequenced were expressed TCRB transcripts, since all of the isolated RNA had been reverse transcribed. The repertoire was sequenced with immunoSEQ multiplex PCR; TCRdb's copy has only in-frame clones and lacks some. The table has 400,000 or so clones, 8.5% to 10% seen once. V was pared by 2 bases and J by 3 bases, with 7 bases between. CDR3 length: 14 residues. Per germline, CDR1 KGHSH and CDR2 LQKENI. Of note for this clone: The target antigen is unknown.

Findings and limits, study-wide: In all four CD4+ subsets, TCRB CDR3 length was significantly, moderately reduced in type 1 diabetes.

The TCR was taken from a man under 40 with type 1 diabetes. The chain joins TRBV18 to TRBJ2-2; unclear D gene. The sample was central memory CD4+ T cells from blood. The CDR3 DNA sequence: TGTGCCAGCTCACCAGGGCAGGACACCGGGGAGCTGTTTTTT. Encoded protein: CASSPGQDTGELFF.